This T cell receptor beta chain stems from a study of identical twins. V lost 7 bases and J lost 7; bases outside the gene matches: 9. Germline lookup yields CDR1 MNHEY and CDR2 SVGEGT. The CDR3 totals 15 residues. With regard to this clonotype: Its antigen is unidentified.

cDNA molecules carried unique molecular identifiers, and template switching added a universal primer site. TCRdb re-called the 5' RACE reads through MiXCR, storing one row per CDR3 protein. The sample lists some 460,000 distinct CDR3 sequences; more than 13% were seen once. Healthy Caucasians were all of the donors. Study-wide findings and caveats: Weaker excess twin sharing was seen among beta out-of-frame sequences. For monozygotic twins, models underestimated out-of-frame TCR alpha sharing.

These records were also assigned to another study, of yellow fever vaccine responses in identical twins.

The sequence was collected from a woman between 18 and 30 years old in good health. V and J are TRBV6-2 or TRBV6-3 and TRBJ1-6; 8 nucleotides agree with TRBD1. Sequenced: CD4+ T cells sorted from blood. CDR3 DNA: TGTGCCAGCAACCAAATGGACAGGGACAATTCACCCCTCCACTTT. Its translation is CASNQMDRDNSPLHF.